This record looks at one T cell receptor (beta chain) sequence and its context. The sample is drawn from a study of blood T cell repertoires in COVID-19. Sequencing used immunoSEQ multiplex PCR; TCRdb keeps in-frame clones, though not all of them. The sample has some 270,000 clones; approximately 90% are singletons. Specimen: PBMCs or T cells enriched from blood (not recorded which). This clonotype was sampled from a man aged 35 to 55 who had been exposed to COVID-19.

The CDR3 here is CASSLFRAQGPYEQYF. The CDR3 DNA reads as TGTGCCAGCAGTTTATTCCGGGCCCAGGGGCCCTACGAGCAGTACTTC. The chain joins TRBV28 to TRBJ2-7; TRBD1 is a possible D gene (6 bases). V was trimmed by 1 base and J by 2 bases, leaving 15 bases between them. The CDR3 sequence is 16 residues long. Germline V gene lookup returns CDR1 MDHEN and CDR2 SYDVKM. The full variable domain, with the rest looked up from reference TRBV28 and TRBJ2-7, is DVKVTQSSRYLVKRTGEKVFLECVQDMDHENMFWYRQDPGLGLRLIYFSYDVKMKEKGDIPEGYSVSREKKERFSLILESASTNQTSMYLCASSLFRAQGPYEQYFGPGTRLTVT.